What follows are 8 T cell receptor beta chains derived from one specimen sequenced in a study of shared clonotypes between healthy human individuals. The repertoire was sequenced with immunoSEQ multiplex PCR; TCRdb's copy has only in-frame clones and lacks some. The sample carries roughly 1,800,000 clones, about 94% recorded once. As defined, naive CD8 cells were CD45RO-negative and positively selected for CCR7, with terminally differentiated effector memory CD45RA+ cells excluded. The sequenced sample was naive CD8+ T cells sorted from blood. These receptors were taken from a man younger than 35 in good health.

The genes are TRBV4-1 and TRBJ1-5; D might be TRBD1 (5 bases). The CDR3 loop spans 14 amino acids. Germline CDR1 MGHRA, CDR2 YSYEKL. V dropped 5 bases and J dropped 6 bases, with 14 bases sitting between them. Here the CDR3 DNA reads TGCGCCAGCAGCGTGGGGCCAGCGGGTCAGCCCCAGCATTTT. Protein product: CASSVGPAGQPQHF.

The CDR3 region has the DNA TGTGCCAGCAGCTTAGAGCCGGGACTAGTCAACAATGAGCAGTTCTTC. Translation gives CASSLEPGLVNNEQFF. V usage is TRBV7-2 and J usage is TRBJ2-1; TRBD2 matches at 8 bases. J lost 5 bases, V lost 1 base, and 7 bases had no gene match. There are 16 residues in the CDR3. From germline, CDR1 is SGHTA and CDR2 FQGNSA.

This clone was seen a single time. The chain employs TRBV2 and TRBJ1-6; the D gene is possibly TRBD1 (5 bases). With 4 bases removed from V and 0 bases from J, the gap between germline ends came to 19 bases. The CDR3 loop spans 19 amino acids. Germline CDR1 reads SNHLY; CDR2 reads FYNNEI. Here the CDR3 reads CASSGVRGQVSSYNSPLHF. DNA of the CDR3: TGTGCCAGCAGTGGAGTGAGGGGCCAGGTTAGCTCCTATAATTCACCCCTCCACTTT. The variable domain in full, completed from reference TRBV2 and TRBJ1-6, reads EPEVTQTPSHQVTQMGQEVILRCVPISNHLYFYWYRQILGQKVEFLVSFYNNEISEKSEIFDDQFSVERPDGSNFTLKIRSTKLEDSAMYFCASSGVRGQVSSYNSPLHFGNGTRLTVT.

The V and J genes are TRBV27 and TRBJ2-7, with D perhaps TRBD1 or TRBD2 (5 bases each). With 5 bases removed from V and 9 bases from J, the gap between germline ends came to 17 bases. This CDR3 spans 13 amino acids. Germline V gene data show CDR1 as MNHEY and CDR2 as SMNVEV (reference sequence). CDR3 region: CASSPMGPFPQYF. CDR3 nucleotide sequence: TGTGCCAGCAGTCCTATGGGACCTTTTCCGCAGTACTTC.

This chain uses TRBV21-1 with TRBJ2-7; the listed D gene, TRBD2, was not tested against the DNA. TRBV21-1 is marked as a pseudogene. This CDR3 is built from 15 residues. CDR3 in amino acids: CASSKRAGGPYEQYF. In DNA form, the CDR3 reads TGTGCCAGCAGCAAACGGGCGGGAGGACCCTACGAGCAGTACTTC.

V and J are TRBV19 and TRBJ2-3; TRBD2 aligns across 8 bases. After removal of 1 base from V and 6 bases from J, the junction contained 9 bases not matched to a gene. Germline assignment: CDR1 LNHDA and CDR2 SQIVND (reference sequence). The CDR3 has 16 residues. The CDR3, as DNA: TGTGCCAGTAGTATAGTGGGGGGACTAGTGTCGGATACGCAGTATTTT. Residues: CASSIVGGLVSDTQYF. Full variable domain (missing parts from reference TRBV19 and TRBJ2-3): DGGITQSPKYLFRKEGQNVTLSCEQNLNHDAMYWYRQDPGQGLRLIYYSQIVNDFQKGDIAEGYSVSREKKESFPLTVTSAQKNPTAFYLCASSIVGGLVSDTQYFGPGTRLTVL.

The rearrangement joins TRBV30 to TRBJ1-2; TRBD1 is a possible D gene (6 bases). The germline V gene has CDR1 GTSNPN and CDR2 SVGIG (reference sequence). CDR3 size: 13 residues. Trimming removed 0 bases from V and 8 bases from J, with 13 bases in between. The CDR3 reads CAWSVEGVEGYTF. CDR3 nucleotides: TGTGCCTGGAGTGTAGAGGGGGTAGAAGGCTACACCTTC.

The J gene is TRBJ2-2, the V gene TRBV7-2, with TRBD1 matching over 7 bases. Germline CDR1 reads SGHTA; CDR2 reads FQGNSA. CDR3 length: 15 residues. The junction had 8 bases not matched to a gene; V was cut back by 4 bases and J by 6 bases. Written as DNA, the CDR3 is TGTGCCAGCAGCTCCGACAGGGTCGGGGCCGGGGAGCTGTTTTTT. It translates to CASSSDRVGAGELFF.